This record concerns one T cell receptor (beta chain) sequence. The record originates from a study of cytomegalovirus exposure and HLA in healthy donors. Primers included in the PCR were 60 Vbeta and 13 Jbeta primers. TCRdb's copy holds only in-frame clones and misses some; the assay was immunoSEQ multiplex PCR. This table holds 25,000 to 40,000 clones. Germline V lookup: CDR1 SGHTA, CDR2 FQGNSA. This CDR3 contains 13 residues. V gave up 5 bases and J gave up 3 bases, with 11 bases separating them. The genes are TRBV7-2 and TRBJ2-7, with D perhaps TRBD2 (6 bases). This clonotype originated in a man aged 40-49 years in good health and CMV-seronegative. Sequenced material: PBMCs. CDR3 sequence reads: CASSARDFYEQYF. The CDR3 coding sequence is TGTGCCAGCAGCGCCCGGGACTTCTACGAGCAGTACTTC.